This T cell receptor beta chain was identified during a study of Graves' ophthalmopathy and Graves' hyperthyroidism. Study information: Before any treatment, peripheral blood was taken at the initial diagnosis.

Germline V gives CDR1 MNHNS, CDR2 SASEGT. V lost 4 bases and J lost 5, with 11 bases in between. CDR3 length: 13 residues. Eligible hyperthyroidism cases comprised new diagnoses of under 2 months' duration in individuals aged 18 to 65. TCR beta CDR3 regions were amplified from RNA transcripts. RT-PCR with HTBI primers came first, then second-round multiplex PCR. From the multiplex PCR reads, TCRdb called clonotypes with MiXCR, one entry per CDR3 protein. The table includes under 800,000 distinct CDR3 sequences, 22% detected once. This clonotype was seen only a few times. This chain joins TRBV6-1 and TRBJ1-2; D perhaps matches TRBD1 (6 bases). This clonotype originated in a young woman with stable Graves' hyperthyroidism. Some clones in this sample may be carry-over from other donors' samples. Input material: peripheral blood. The CDR3 DNA follows: TGTGCCAGCAGTGTAGCTGACAGGTATGGCTACACCTTC. The encoded protein is CASSVADRYGYTF.